This T cell receptor beta chain came from a study of T cells in Graves' hyperthyroidism and ophthalmopathy. Lactation, pregnancy, other autoimmune disease or uncontrolled infection led to exclusion of patients. The CDR3 length is 15 residues. Germline CDR1 and CDR2: KGHSH and LQKENI. The V and J ends lost 2 bases and 3 bases, in that order; junction bases with no gene match: 3. In its sample, this clonotype was seen a few times. The antigen remains unidentified. Whole-study findings and limits: A model of 13 V-J pairs discriminated ophthalmopathy from stable hyperthyroidism.

Amplified TCR beta CDR3 regions came from RNA transcripts. Initially, a first-round RT-PCR of the TCR CDR3 employed the HTBI primer set. TCRdb re-derived calls from the multiplex PCR reads in MiXCR, one entry per CDR3 protein. The sample has around 500,000 distinct CDR3 sequences; 20% to 25% are singletons. The V and J genes are TRBV18 and TRBJ2-7; 11 bases are a match to TRBD1. The receptor comes from a woman aged 65 to 85 with Graves' ophthalmopathy. The material sequenced was blood. The chain's CDR3 is CASSPEGTGGYEQYF. Here the CDR3 DNA reads TGTGCCAGCTCACCAGAAGGGACAGGGGGCTACGAGCAGTACTTC.